Listed here are 30 T cell receptor beta chains from one sample, sequenced in a study of T cell changes during pregnancy in multiple sclerosis. Here immunoSEQ multiplex PCR was the method, and the copy in TCRdb shows in-frame clones only, minus some. Of over 35,000 clones listed, roughly nine tenths are singletons. The sequences come from CD4+ T cells from peripheral blood mononuclear cells, collected in the first trimester of pregnancy. Receptors originate from a female donor with multiple sclerosis, enrolled in a pregnancy study.

This chain links TRBV6-1 with TRBJ1-6; D unresolved. Germline values: CDR1 MNHNS, CDR2 SASEGT. The CDR3 runs to 15 residues. Trimming took 6 bases from V and 5 from J, leaving 14 bases between them. This CDR3 is CASSQLGRDNSPLHF. CDR3 in DNA: TGTGCCAGCAGCCAACTCGGGCGGGATAATTCACCCCTCCACTTT.

The rearrangement links TRBV30 to TRBJ1-2, with D possibly TRBD1 on 6 matching bases. The CDR3 is made up of 11 amino acids. Germline V gene sequence: CDR1 GTSNPN, CDR2 SVGIG (reference sequence). V dropped 4 bases and J dropped 10 bases, with 13 bases sitting between them. The CDR3 nucleotides read TGTGCCTGGACCCGCACAGGGCCCTACACCTTC. Translated: CAWTRTGPYTF.

This sequence joins TRBV18 and TRBJ1-3; 9 bases match TRBD1. The germline gives CDR1 KGHSH, CDR2 LQKENI. The CDR3 totals 16 residues. The V gene end was trimmed by 3 bases and the J gene end by 1 base; junction bases not matched to a gene: 4. The CDR3 DNA reads TGTGCCAGCTCACCGTACAGGGGGCAATCTGGAAACACCATATATTTT. The encoded protein is CASSPYRGQSGNTIYF.

The V call is TRBV2, the J call TRBJ2-6; 9 bases are a match to TRBD1. Unmatched junction bases numbered 3, after V lost 6 bases and J lost 0 bases. CDR1 and CDR2 (germline): SNHLY, FYNNEI. The CDR3 is 16 residues long. The CDR3 region has the DNA TGTGCCAGCAGAACGACAGGGGGCTCTGGGGCCAACGTCCTGACTTTC. Its protein product is CASRTTGGSGANVLTF.

This clone appeared once. This chain uses TRBV29-1 with TRBJ1-4; possibly TRBD1 for D (6 bases). Germline lookup yields CDR1 SQVTM and CDR2 ANQGSEA. Between the trimmed V and J ends, which lost 4 bases and 8 bases, there was a span of 14 bases. The CDR3 sequence is 13 residues long. In DNA form, the CDR3 reads TGCAGCGTTGCTGACAGGTGGGGGGAAAAACTGTTTTTT. Translation gives CSVADRWGEKLFF.

The chain carries TRBV7-2 and TRBJ1-2; D unresolved. Germline-derived CDR1 and CDR2 are SGHTA and FQGNSA. V was cut by 6 bases and J by 2 bases, with 10 bases left in between. The CDR3 is 13 amino acids. The DNA for the CDR3 is TGTGCCAGCAGTCCCGGTACGAACTATGGCTACACCTTC. Its protein product is CASSPGTNYGYTF.

The J gene is TRBJ1-1, the V gene TRBV7-2, with 7 bases matching TRBD1. From germline, CDR1 is SGHTA and CDR2 FQGNSA. The CDR3 totals 15 residues. V dropped 5 bases and J dropped 1; count of bases not matched to a gene: 7. The chain's CDR3 is CASSPGGKGNTEAFF. Written as DNA, the CDR3 is TGTGCCAGCAGCCCAGGGGGAAAGGGGAACACTGAAGCTTTCTTT.

The chain couples TRBV4-1 to TRBJ2-7, with 8 bases that match TRBD2. The V gene's germline CDR1 is MGHRA and CDR2 YSYEKL. V trimming: 2 bases; J trimming: 2 bases; junction bases outside the gene matches: 5. The CDR3 covers 15 residues. CDR3 sequence (DNA): TGCGCCAGCAGCCAACAACTAGCGGACGCCTACGAGCAGTACTTC. It encodes CASSQQLADAYEQYF.

This chain joins TRBV5-1 and TRBJ1-3, with 8 bases that match TRBD1. Trimming cost V 4 bases and J 4 bases; bases outside gene matches: 4. There are 14 residues in the CDR3. The germline CDR1 and CDR2 sequences are SGHRS and YFSETQ. DNA of the CDR3: TGCGCCAGCAGCCCGGGACAGGTCGGAAACACCATATATTTT. This gives the protein CASSPGQVGNTIYF.

The chain combines TRBV7-9 with TRBJ2-3, with no clear D. This CDR3 is 16 amino acids long. Per the germline V gene, CDR1 is SEHNR and CDR2 is FQNEAQ (reference sequence). V lost 4 bases and J lost 1, with 15 bases in between. The CDR3 is CASSSTSPGGTDTQYF. CDR3 nucleotide sequence: TGTGCCAGCAGCTCCACAAGTCCCGGAGGCACAGATACGCAGTATTTT.

This clone was recorded once. The genes are TRBV19 and TRBJ2-4; TRBD1 is a possible D gene (6 bases). The V end lost 0 bases, the J end lost 0 bases, and 15 bases lay between the germline ends. The CDR3 covers 18 residues. Germline V gene data show CDR1 as LNHDA and CDR2 as SQIVND (reference sequence). The CDR3 DNA follows: TGTGCCAGTAGTATAGACAGGGGCGGAGAACTAGCCAAAAACATTCAGTACTTC. It yields the protein CASSIDRGGELAKNIQYF.

This chain links TRBV12-5 with TRBJ2-2; 8 bases line up with TRBD2. The CDR3 totals 16 residues. Germline-derived CDR1 and CDR2 are LGHNT and FRNRAP. V lost 2 bases, J lost 4 bases, and 6 bases stayed unmatched. The CDR3 bases are TGTGCTAGTGGTTTGATGGGACTAGAGGGCACCGGGGAGCTGTTTTTT. Translated: CASGLMGLEGTGELFF.

This clone was observed once. The chain combines TRBV7-9 with TRBJ2-1; TRBD1 agrees at 10 bases. Germline values: CDR1 SEHNR, CDR2 FQNEAQ (reference sequence). The CDR3 is 15 residues long. V lost 7 bases to trimming and J lost 7 bases; unmatched junction nucleotides: 10. The CDR3, as DNA: TGTGCCAGCACCCGAGGGGGACAGGGGAAAAATGAGCAGTTCTTC. This translates into CASTRGGQGKNEQFF. The entire variable domain, with the rest obtained from reference TRBV7-9 and TRBJ2-1, is as follows: DTGVSQNPRHKITKRGQNVTFRCDPISEHNRLYWYRQTLGQGPEFLTYFQNEAQLEKSRLLSDRFSAERPKGSFSTLEIQRTEQGDSAMYLCASTRGGQGKNEQFFGPGTRLTVL.

The rearrangement uses TRBV30 and TRBJ2-5, with no clear D. Germline CDR1 and CDR2: GTSNPN and SVGIG (reference sequence). Trimming removed 4 bases at V and 2 bases at J, with 5 bases between. The CDR3 loop spans 11 amino acids. The CDR3 DNA is TGTGCCTGGAACTCACAAGAGACCCAGTACTTC. Protein product: CAWNSQETQYF.

The chain uses TRBV2 and TRBJ2-6, with D perhaps matching TRBD2 (6 bases). From germline, CDR1 is SNHLY and CDR2 FYNNEI. The germline V and J ends were trimmed by 7 bases and 2 bases, with 12 bases remaining between them. The CDR3 runs to 15 residues. The CDR3, as DNA: TGTGCCAGCACTTTGGAGGGTCCTGGGGCCAACGTCCTGACTTTC. Its translation is CASTLEGPGANVLTF.

The V and J genes are TRBV29-1 and TRBJ2-1; TRBD1 matches at 11 bases. Germline V gene data show CDR1 as SQVTM and CDR2 as ANQGSEA. The J segment lost 4 bases and the V segment lost 6 bases, leaving 2 bases of the junction unmatched. The CDR3 is made up of 13 amino acids. The CDR3: CSVGTGGYNEQFF. CDR3 sequence (DNA): TGCAGCGTGGGGACAGGGGGATACAATGAGCAGTTCTTC.

This clone appeared once. The rearrangement joins TRBV5-1 to TRBJ2-1, with TRBD2 identical over 10 bases. This CDR3 region has 18 residues. CDR1 SGHRS and CDR2 YFSETQ come from the germline V gene. Trimming took 0 bases from V and 1 from J; bases not matched to a gene: 7. This CDR3 reads CASSLAASGSISYNEQFF. For the CDR3, the DNA is TGCGCCAGCAGCTTGGCGGCTAGCGGGAGTATTTCCTACAATGAGCAGTTCTTC.

The V call is TRBV6-5, the J call TRBJ1-2; 7 nucleotides line up with TRBD1. The V gene end was trimmed by 5 bases and the J gene end by 6 bases; junction bases not matched to a gene: 6. The CDR3 totals 13 residues. Germline V CDR1 and CDR2: MNHEY, SVGAGI. In nucleotides, the CDR3 is TGTGCCAGCAGTCCCCGGGACAGAAATGGCTACACCTTC. This codes for CASSPRDRNGYTF.

The rearrangement uses TRBV11-1 and TRBJ2-5; D is perhaps TRBD1 (6 bases). V lost 2 bases and J 4 bases, leaving 14 bases between the germline ends. This CDR3 contains 15 residues. Germline-derived CDR1 and CDR2 are SGHAT and FQDESV (reference sequence). The CDR3 DNA follows: TGTGCCAGCAGCTTAAACGGCCAGGGGTCAGAGACCCAGTACTTC. Its protein is CASSLNGQGSETQYF.

The J gene is TRBJ1-1, the V gene TRBV12-2; TRBD1, the D gene given by the table, was not confirmed from the DNA. TRBV12-2 is listed as a pseudogene. The CDR3 spans 16 residues. The CDR3 spells CASRFPGGQKNTEAFF. CDR3 nucleotide sequence: TGTGCAAGTCGCTTCCCTGGGGGACAGAAGAACACTGAAGCTTTCTTT.

The chain joins TRBV5-6 to TRBJ2-7; 9 bases align to TRBD1. V dropped 5 bases and J dropped 2; count of bases not matched to a gene: 8. The CDR3 extends over 15 amino acids. Germline V gene data show CDR1 as SGHDT and CDR2 as YYEEEE. CDR3 in amino acids: CASRYTGTGTYEQYF. The CDR3 nucleotides read TGTGCCAGCAGATATACCGGGACAGGGACCTACGAGCAGTACTTC.

This clone was seen a single time. The chain couples TRBV2 to TRBJ2-1, with D possibly being TRBD2 (6 bases). The V end lost 7 bases, the J end lost 2 bases, and 15 bases lay between the germline ends. CDR3 length: 15 amino acids. In germline, CDR1 is SNHLY, CDR2 FYNNEI. The CDR3 sequence is CASTVAEGTYNEQFF. The CDR3 nucleotides read TGTGCCAGCACCGTAGCGGAGGGGACCTACAATGAGCAGTTCTTC.

This sequence joins TRBV7-2 and TRBJ2-5, with a weak D call TRBD2 (6 bases). The CDR3 totals 16 residues. Germline values: CDR1 SGHTA, CDR2 FQGNSA. The ends were cut back, 5 bases at V and 5 bases at J, with 21 bases in the middle. CDR3 region: CASSPMGPGVLETQYF. CDR3 bases: TGTGCCAGCAGCCCCATGGGTCCGGGAGTGTTGGAGACCCAGTACTTC.

The chain employs TRBV5-1 and TRBJ1-6; tentatively, D is TRBD1 (5 bases). The CDR3 consists of 17 residues. Trimming left V 2 bases short and J 7 bases short, with 19 bases between. Germline V gene data show CDR1 as SGHRS and CDR2 as YFSETQ. CDR3 coding DNA: TGCGCCAGCAGCTTCTTCGGCCAGGGTAAGAGAAATTCACCCCTCCACTTT. This gives the protein CASSFFGQGKRNSPLHF.

This rearrangement joins TRBV5-4 to TRBJ1-2; D might be TRBD1 (6 bases). Germline loops: CDR1 SGHNT, CDR2 YYREEE (reference sequence). V shed 0 bases and J shed 4 bases, with 16 bases lying between them. CDR3 length equals 16 residues. CDR3 region: CASSLEGVNRIYGYTF. The CDR3 DNA reads as TGTGCCAGCAGCTTGGAGGGGGTGAACAGAATCTATGGCTACACCTTC.

The rearrangement joins TRBV4-2 to TRBJ2-3; 8 bases match TRBD2. The CDR3 extends over 16 amino acids. V was pared by 0 bases and J by 4 bases, with 6 bases of the junction left unmatched. CDR1 is LGHNA and CDR2 is YNFKEQ in the germline V gene. The DNA for the CDR3 is TGTGCCAGCAGCCAAGAACCAGCGGGGGAATCAGATACGCAGTATTTT. This translates into CASSQEPAGESDTQYF.

V and J are TRBV30 and TRBJ1-1; D may be TRBD1 (5 bases). The CDR3 runs 13 residues. V dropped 0 bases and J dropped 3 bases, with 8 bases sitting between them. CDR1 is GTSNPN and CDR2 is SVGIG in the germline V gene (reference sequence). The CDR3 DNA reads as TGTGCCTGGAGTGTAAAAGGGGACACTGAAGCTTTCTTT. Translation: CAWSVKGDTEAFF.

This chain uses TRBV2 with TRBJ1-1, with D hard to call. Germline CDR1 is SNHLY and CDR2 is FYNNEI. V lost 1 base and J lost 10, with 13 bases in between. The CDR3 totals 13 residues. CDR3: CASSEERQSRAFF. The CDR3 DNA is TGTGCCAGCAGTGAAGAGAGGCAGTCGAGAGCTTTCTTT. Combining the CDR3 with reference TRBV2 and TRBJ1-1 gives the whole variable domain EPEVTQTPSHQVTQMGQEVILRCVPISNHLYFYWYRQILGQKVEFLVSFYNNEISEKSEIFDDQFSVERPDGSNFTLKIRSTKLEDSAMYFCASSEERQSRAFFGQGTRLTVV.

This clone appeared a few times. This chain uses TRBV2 with TRBJ2-3; 10 nucleotides agree with TRBD2. J was trimmed by 0 bases and V by 4 bases; bases with no gene match: 7. There are 17 residues in the CDR3. CDR1 is SNHLY, CDR2 FYNNEI, per germline. In DNA, the CDR3 is TGTGCCAGCAGTGTGTCTAGCGGGGGACTGAGCACAGATACGCAGTATTTT. Amino acids: CASSVSSGGLSTDTQYF.

The chain couples TRBV7-2 to TRBJ2-1; D remains ambiguous. Trimming cost V 5 bases and J 5 bases, with 7 bases left between them. The CDR3 covers 12 residues. Germline assignment: CDR1 SGHTA and CDR2 FQGNSA. The CDR3 protein is CASSQQNNEQFF. DNA for the CDR3: TGTGCCAGCAGCCAACAGAACAATGAGCAGTTCTTC.